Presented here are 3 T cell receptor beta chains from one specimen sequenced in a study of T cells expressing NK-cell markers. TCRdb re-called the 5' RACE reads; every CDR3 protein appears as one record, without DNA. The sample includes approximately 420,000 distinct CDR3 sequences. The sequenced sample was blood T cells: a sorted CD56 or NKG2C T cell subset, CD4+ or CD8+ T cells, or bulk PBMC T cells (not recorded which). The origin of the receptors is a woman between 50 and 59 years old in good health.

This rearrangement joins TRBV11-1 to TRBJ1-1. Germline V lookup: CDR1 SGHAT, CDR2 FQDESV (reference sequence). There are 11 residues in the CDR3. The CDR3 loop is CASSKDTEAFF.

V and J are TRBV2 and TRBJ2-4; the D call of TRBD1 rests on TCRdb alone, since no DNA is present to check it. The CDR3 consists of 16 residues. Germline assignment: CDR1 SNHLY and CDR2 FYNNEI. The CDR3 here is CASSPDRGLAKNIQYF. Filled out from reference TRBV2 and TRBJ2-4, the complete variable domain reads EPEVTQTPSHQVTQMGQEVILRCVPISNHLYFYWYRQILGQKVEFLVSFYNNEISEKSEIFDDQFSVERPDGSNFTLKIRSTKLEDSAMYFCASSPDRGLAKNIQYFGAGTRLSVL.

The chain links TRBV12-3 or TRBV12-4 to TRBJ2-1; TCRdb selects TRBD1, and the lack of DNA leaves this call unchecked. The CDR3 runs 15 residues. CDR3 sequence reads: CASSLPGQDNNEQFF.